The clone carrying this T cell receptor (beta chain) was counted a few times. Its antigen is currently unknown. The germline V gene encodes CDR1 SGHRS and CDR2 YFSETQ. V dropped 4 bases and J dropped 4 bases, with 14 bases sitting between them. There are 14 residues in the CDR3. In TCRdb, the 5' RACE reads were re-called with MiXCR into one record per CDR3 protein. The table has fewer than 350,000 distinct CDR3 sequences, under 14% seen once; the top ten hold 9.1%. The data were taken from a study of CD8 T cells in ankylosing spondylitis. Study conclusions and caveats: In the blood and synovial fluid of reactive arthritis, some motif variants had been previously reported. A TCR beta motif of roughly eight highly homologous variants appeared characteristic of ankylosing spondylitis blood.

Material for sequencing was blood, either unsorted or a sorted T cell fraction (not recorded which). The V and J genes are TRBV5-1 and TRBJ2-5, with D possibly being TRBD1 or TRBD2 (5 bases each). The source is a female donor with ankylosing spondylitis or in good health (not recorded which). CDR3 in amino acids: CASSAVEGTETQYF. CDR3 nucleotide sequence: TGCGCCAGCAGCGCCGTTGAGGGGACAGAGACCCAGTACTTC.